This record concerns one T cell receptor beta chain sequence. Additional DNA sequences in this sample encode the identical CDR3. Germline CDR1 reads SGDLS; CDR2 reads YYNGEE. V was pared by 0 bases and J by 2 bases, with 6 bases between. There are 13 residues in the CDR3. The participants were between roughly 18 and 89 years old and came from some 25 US areas. Grouping used clinical history reported by participants in a survey and questionnaire. Recovered status in Cohort 3 required two negative PCRs, clearance, or symptom resolution. Only in-frame clones appear in the TCRdb table, and some are missing; sequencing was by immunoSEQ multiplex PCR. In the table there are hundreds of thousands of clones, 80% to 90% of which are singletons. The data originate from a study of blood T cell repertoires in COVID-19.

The TCR originated in a woman aged 18-35 years who had recovered from COVID-19. The specimen sequenced was PBMCs or T cells enriched from blood (not recorded which). This sequence joins TRBV9 and TRBJ2-7; no clear D. In DNA, the CDR3 is TGTGCCAGCAGCGTAGACAGTACCTACGAGCAGTACTTC. This codes for CASSVDSTYEQYF. Looking up the rest from reference TRBV9 and TRBJ2-7 gives the full variable domain: DSGVTQTPKHLITATGQRVTLRCSPRSGDLSVYWYQQSLDQGLQFLIQYYNGEERAKGNILERFSAQQFPDLHSELNLSSLELGDSALYFCASSVDSTYEQYFGPGTRLTVT.